Below are 21 T cell receptor beta chains sequenced from a single sample in a study of T cell repertoires in cytomegalovirus infection. Antigens of these TCRs are unknown. Each CDR3 protein is one row after TCRdb ran MiXCR on the reads. In the table there are hundreds of thousands of distinct CDR3 sequences, around 30% of which are singletons. Sequences were derived from cultured CD8+ T cells from PBMCs, sampled from culture after CMV antigen stimulation. These receptors originate from a human donor in good health (CMV status not recorded). Some clones in this sample may be carry-over from other donors' samples.

Only a few counts were recorded for this clonotype. The V and J genes are TRBV7-6 and TRBJ2-3; TRBD2 might be the D (6 bases). V was shortened by 4 bases and J by 4 bases, with 15 bases between the two germline ends. The CDR3 has 15 residues. Germline CDR1 SGHVS, CDR2 FNYEAQ. CDR3: CASSSPGEYPDTQYF. CDR3 DNA: TGTGCCAGCAGCTCGCCGGGGGAGTACCCAGATACGCAGTATTTT.

The rearrangement uses TRBV11-2 and TRBJ2-2; D call uncertain. V lost 1 base, J lost 7 bases, and 19 bases lay in between. CDR3 length equals 17 residues. Germline lookup yields CDR1 SGHAT and CDR2 FQNNGV. DNA of the CDR3: TGTGCCAGCAGCTTAGCATCCCTTATAGGCTCTGGCGGGGAGCTGTTTTTT. Protein: CASSLASLIGSGGELFF.

The gene calls are TRBV7-2 and TRBJ2-5, with a possible D match to TRBD2 (7 bases). CDR3 size: 16 residues. From germline, CDR1 is SGHTA and CDR2 FQGNSA. V was cut by 5 bases and J by 5 bases, with 21 bases left in between. The CDR3 DNA is TGTGCCAGCAGCCTTAGGGGGGGGGTCCTACGGGAGACCCAGTACTTC. This codes for CASSLRGGVLRETQYF.

V is TRBV7-2 and J is TRBJ1-2, with a weak D call TRBD1 (5 bases). From germline, CDR1 is SGHTA and CDR2 FQGNSA. V shed 5 bases and J shed 8 bases, with 12 bases lying between them. The CDR3 extends over 12 amino acids. CDR3 DNA: TGTGCCAGCAGCCGCGGGGCCGTAGGCTACACCTTC. Amino acid sequence: CASSRGAVGYTF.

The chain joins TRBV12-3 or TRBV12-4 to TRBJ2-7; 7 bases align to TRBD1. V was clipped by 3 bases and J by 5 bases; unmatched bases: 7. The CDR3 totals 14 residues. CDR3 protein: CASSLTGQMDEQYV. The CDR3 nucleotides are TGTGCCAGCAGTTTGACGGGACAGATGGACGAGCAGTACGTC.

This clonotype was counted many times. The V and J genes are TRBV7-9 and TRBJ2-1, with D tentatively TRBD2 (6 bases). Trimming cost V 2 bases and J 0 bases, with 11 bases left between them. The germline gives CDR1 SEHNR, CDR2 FQNEAQ (reference sequence). This CDR3 has 16 amino acids. In DNA, the CDR3 is TGTGCCAGCAGCTTAAGCGGCGGGGCCTCCTACAATGAGCAGTTCTTC. Translation: CASSLSGGASYNEQFF.

Only a few counts were recorded for this clonotype. This chain uses TRBV29-1 with TRBJ2-6, with no clear D. The CDR3 runs 12 residues. CDR1 and CDR2 (germline): SQVTM, ANQGSEA. The V end lost 5 bases, the J end lost 3 bases, and 5 bases lay between the germline ends. CDR3 loop: CSVPVGANVLTF. For the CDR3, the DNA is TGCAGCGTTCCTGTTGGGGCCAACGTCCTGACTTTC.

The rearrangement uses TRBV29-1 and TRBJ1-2; weak D call: TRBD1 (6 bases). This CDR3 has 12 residues. Germline CDR1 reads SQVTM; CDR2 reads ANQGSEA. With 7 bases removed from V and 8 bases from J, the gap between germline ends came to 17 bases. CDR3 coding DNA: TGCAGCGCCCTAGGGGGGGCCGGGGGCTACACCTTC. Translated: CSALGGAGGYTF.

The genes are TRBV7-8 and TRBJ2-3, with D maybe TRBD1 (6 bases). This CDR3 spans 17 amino acids. CDR1 is SGHVS, CDR2 FQNEAQ, per germline. V lost 5 bases and J lost 1, with 19 bases in between. CDR3 loop: CASSGASTGLGTDTQYF. In DNA, the CDR3 is TGTGCCAGCAGCGGGGCTTCCACAGGGTTGGGCACAGATACGCAGTATTTT.

This clonotype was seen repeatedly, ten times or more. V is TRBV7-2 and J is TRBJ2-3, with 8 bases that match TRBD1. V lost 2 bases, J lost 2 bases, and 3 bases stayed unmatched. The CDR3 consists of 15 residues. Germline values: CDR1 SGHTA, CDR2 FQGNSA. The CDR3 nucleotides read TGTGCCAGCAGCTTATCGGACAGGGCCACAGATACGCAGTATTTT. It is translated as CASSLSDRATDTQYF.

The CDR3 DNA reads as TGTGCCAGCAGTTCGGCGGCAGGGCGACCCTACGAGCAGTACTTC. Translation: CASSSAAGRPYEQYF. The genes are TRBV12-3 or TRBV12-4 and TRBJ2-7, with D perhaps TRBD1 (5 bases). The CDR3 has 15 amino acids. V gave up 4 bases and J gave up 2 bases, with 15 bases separating them.

This clonotype was observed a few times. The chain uses TRBV5-6 and TRBJ2-1; D is undetermined. Per the germline V gene, CDR1 is SGHDT and CDR2 is YYEEEE. The CDR3 extends over 14 amino acids. V lost 5 bases and J 3 bases, leaving 12 bases between the germline ends. Written as DNA, the CDR3 is TGTGCCAGCAGTCTAATACTGGACTACAATGAGCAGTTCTTC. This translates into CASSLILDYNEQFF.

This clonotype has more than one count but fewer than ten. The chain is built from TRBV6-6 and TRBJ1-2; no reliable D call. The CDR3 has 14 residues. Germline V gives CDR1 MNHNY, CDR2 SVGAGI (reference sequence). V dropped 5 bases and J dropped 6 bases, with 16 bases sitting between them. The CDR3 DNA follows: TGTGCCAGCAGTGATATGGTCTGGGAAAATGGCTACACCTTC. This sequence encodes CASSDMVWENGYTF.

The chain carries TRBV7-9 and TRBJ1-4, with D possibly matching TRBD1 (5 bases). The CDR3 runs 14 residues. Germline V gene data show CDR1 as SEHNR and CDR2 as FQNEAQ (reference sequence). V was shortened by 7 bases and J by 6 bases, with 15 bases between the two germline ends. CDR3 in DNA: TGTGCCAGCACCACTCCCGGGGCCGATGAAAAACTGTTTTTT. Residues: CASTTPGADEKLFF.

The sample holds a few counts of this clonotype. The chain carries TRBV7-9 and TRBJ2-2, with D tentatively TRBD1 (6 bases). Deletions cut 9 bases from V and 2 bases from J, with 25 bases between. This CDR3 is 18 amino acids long. Germline CDR1 and CDR2: SEHNR and FQNEAQ (reference sequence). The CDR3 loop is CASLPLPGEQGNTGELFF. The DNA for the CDR3 is TGTGCCAGTCTCCCCTTGCCAGGGGAGCAGGGAAACACCGGGGAGCTGTTTTTT.

This clonotype was observed at least ten times. The chain uses TRBV7-6 and TRBJ1-4; D is unresolved. Trimming took 4 bases from V and 8 from J, leaving 11 bases between them. This CDR3 has 13 amino acids. In germline, CDR1 is SGHVS, CDR2 FNYEAQ. In nucleotides, the CDR3 is TGTGCCAGCAGCTCCGGGGTTCGGGAAAAACTGTTTTTT. Translation: CASSSGVREKLFF.

The chain couples TRBV6-2 or TRBV6-3 to TRBJ1-2, with 7 bases matching TRBD1. CDR3 size: 13 residues. From germline, CDR1 is MNHEY and CDR2 SVGEGT. The V and J ends lost 6 bases and 4 bases, in that order; junction bases with no gene match: 5. The CDR3 spells CASSQGEIYGYTF. CDR3 sequence (DNA): TGTGCCAGCAGCCAGGGGGAGATCTATGGCTACACCTTC.

This clonotype has more than one count but fewer than ten. The genes are TRBV11-2 and TRBJ2-5; possibly TRBD2 for D (6 bases). V lost 5 bases and J 1 base, leaving 17 bases between the germline ends. This CDR3 contains 16 residues. Per the germline V gene, CDR1 is SGHAT and CDR2 is FQNNGV. The CDR3 loop is CASSHSGAPRQETQYF. CDR3 bases: TGTGCCAGCAGCCATAGCGGAGCGCCCCGCCAAGAGACCCAGTACTTC.

This clonotype came up a few times. The chain links TRBV7-9 to TRBJ2-3; D perhaps matches TRBD2 (5 bases). This CDR3 is 21 amino acids long. Germline-derived CDR1 and CDR2 are SEHNR and FQNEAQ (reference sequence). V lost 1 base to trimming and J lost 1 base, with 27 bases between them. The DNA for the CDR3 is TGTGCCAGCAGCTTAGAATATATCAGACCCCCGGGAAAGGAGGGCACAGATACGCAGTATTTT. It specifies CASSLEYIRPPGKEGTDTQYF.

A word on this clonotype: Given a much more abundant clone one base away, this may be a read error. The chain combines TRBV7-6 with TRBJ2-3; TRBD1 matches 7 bases. This CDR3 has 15 amino acids. Germline loops: CDR1 SGHVS, CDR2 FNYEAQ. V was pared by 4 bases and J by 0 bases, with 4 bases of the junction left unmatched. The CDR3 sequence is CASSCTGASTDTQYF. DNA of the CDR3: TGTGCCAGCAGCTGCACAGGGGCCAGCACAGATACGCAGTATTTT.

As DNA, the CDR3 is TGTGCCAGCAGTGATCCGACAAACCGGCGGAATTCACCCCTCCACTTT. This translates into CASSDPTNRRNSPLHF. V is TRBV2 and J is TRBJ1-6; D is ambiguous. Per the germline V gene, CDR1 is SNHLY and CDR2 is FYNNEI. Trimming removed 3 bases at V and 7 bases at J, with 16 bases between. The CDR3 spans 16 residues.